The T cell receptor beta chain under discussion was sequenced for a study of T cell changes during pregnancy in multiple sclerosis. Produced via immunoSEQ multiplex PCR; TCRdb's table is partial and in-frame only. Of under 130,000 clones in the sample, roughly 92% were seen once. The germline gives CDR1 LNHNV, CDR2 YYDKDF (reference sequence). The CDR3 sequence is 15 residues long. V was shortened by 1 base and J by 0 bases, with 7 bases between the two germline ends. The clonotype was recovered from a female donor with multiple sclerosis, enrolled in a pregnancy study. The specimen was peripheral blood, collected after pregnancy. This rearrangement joins TRBV15 to TRBJ1-5, with a tentative D call TRBD1 (5 bases). CDR3 protein: CATSRGQFSNQPQHF. DNA for the CDR3: TGTGCCACCAGCAGAGGACAGTTTAGCAATCAGCCCCAGCATTTT.